The 6 T cell receptor beta chains below come from one sample, sequenced in a study of CD8 T cells in Susac syndrome. Reverse transcription of roughly 0.45 to 1 ug RNA was performed with random hexamers. TCRdb reprocessed the immunoSEQ multiplex PCR reads via MiXCR and lists one record per CDR3 protein. The sample lists about 430,000 distinct CDR3 sequences, approximately 85% occurring once. Material: CD8+ T cells from PBMCs. The source is a human donor with multiple sclerosis.

This chain connects TRBV24-1 to TRBJ2-1; D gene unclear. Germline V gene lookup returns CDR1 KGHDR and CDR2 SFDVKD. V was trimmed by 0 bases and J by 7 bases, leaving 6 bases between them. The CDR3 extends over 13 amino acids. The DNA of the CDR3 is TGTGCCACCAGTGATTTGTCCGGTAATGAGCAGTTCTTC. Translation gives CATSDLSGNEQFF.

This clonotype was found once. The chain uses TRBV4-1 and TRBJ2-3; TRBD2 matches at 9 bases. Trimming at V came to 8 bases and at J to 7 bases, leaving 1 base not matched to a gene. The CDR3 has 11 amino acids. CDR1 and CDR2 from the germline V gene are MGHRA and YSYEKL. For the CDR3, the DNA is TGCGCCAGCGCGGGAGGGCATACGCAGTATTTT. As protein: CASAGGHTQYF.

The CDR3 nucleotides are TGTGCCAGTGGTTCAGGGGCCTCCTACGAGCAGTACTTC. Translating gives CASGSGASYEQYF. This sequence joins TRBV19 and TRBJ2-7, with D perhaps TRBD1 (6 bases). Trimming removed 8 bases at V and 0 bases at J, with 11 bases between. Germline V CDR1 and CDR2: LNHDA, SQIVND (reference sequence). This CDR3 is built from 13 residues.

The chain combines TRBV27 with TRBJ2-7; D unclear. Germline CDR1 is MNHEY and CDR2 is SMNVEV (reference sequence). The CDR3 loop spans 13 amino acids. Trimming shortened V by 6 bases and J by 2 bases, and 11 bases separated the two germline ends. The CDR3 sequence: CASSQQITYEQYF. DNA for the CDR3: TGTGCCAGCAGCCAACAGATAACCTACGAGCAGTACTTC.

V and J are TRBV11-2 and TRBJ2-7, with no clear D. This CDR3 spans 15 amino acids. Per germline, CDR1 SGHAT and CDR2 FQNNGV. Trimming pared 5 bases from V and 2 bases from J, leaving 16 bases between. The CDR3 spells CASSGIGVLAYEQYF. The CDR3 bases are TGTGCCAGCAGCGGAATAGGAGTATTGGCCTACGAGCAGTACTTC.

J is TRBJ2-3 and V is TRBV6-5; D uncertain. V lost 8 bases and J lost 0, with 15 bases in between. The CDR3 extends over 15 amino acids. Germline loops: CDR1 MNHEY, CDR2 SVGAGI. The CDR3 reads CASGQSDSSTDTQYF. CDR3 in DNA: TGTGCCAGCGGCCAGAGCGATTCTAGCACAGATACGCAGTATTTT.